This entry features one T cell receptor beta chain sequence. The CDR3 spans 17 residues. Germline CDR1 reads SGHTA; CDR2 reads FQGNSA. V lost 2 bases to trimming and J lost 5 bases, with 20 bases between them. The data were obtained in a study of T-cell reconstitution after alpha-beta-depleted transplantation in children. A TCRbeta library incorporating unique molecular identifiers was prepared. Each CDR3 protein gets one entry after TCRdb re-called the PCR reads with MiXCR. Among about 610,000 distinct CDR3 sequences, under 12% were seen once, and the ten largest hold about 4%. The receptor was isolated from a human donor who donated a stem cell graft to a child with acute myeloid leukemia. The V and J genes are TRBV7-2 and TRBJ2-3; unclear D gene. Sequenced material: PBMCs from the stem cell graft donor, taken from the stem cell graft. CDR3 nucleotides: TGTGCCAGCAGCTTAAGGGATAGGAGAGCTCGGCAAGATACGCAGTATTTT. Residues: CASSLRDRRARQDTQYF.